This T cell receptor beta chain was obtained from a study of control samples from healthy donors and cancer patients. The method was immunoSEQ multiplex PCR; TCRdb's version includes in-frame clones alone and lacks a portion of them. The sample has some 150,000 clones; under 90% are singletons. This clone was seen only once. The V end lost 2 bases, the J end lost 7 bases, and 8 bases lay between the germline ends. The CDR3 runs to 12 residues. Input material: blood. The rearrangement joins TRBV12-3 or TRBV12-4 to TRBJ1-2; D uncertain. This TCR came from a man under 40 in good health. CDR3 in amino acids: CASSLRDIGYTF. The CDR3 DNA reads as TGTGCCAGCAGTTTAAGAGACATTGGCTACACCTTC.